Presented here are 2 T cell receptor beta chains from one specimen sequenced in a study of T cells after yellow fever vaccination. TCRdb processed the 5' RACE reads anew with MiXCR; each CDR3 protein has one entry. Of hundreds of thousands of distinct CDR3 sequences in the sample, about a sixth were seen once. Sequencing was performed on PBMCs, taken around 5 days after the first yellow fever vaccination. The receptors shown here come from a man younger than 35 who received the YFV17D yellow fever vaccine.

This chain uses TRBV5-1 with TRBJ2-1, with 14 bases lining up with TRBD2. V lost 2 bases, J lost 3 bases, and 4 bases stayed unmatched. Germline CDR1 is SGHRS and CDR2 is YFSETQ. The CDR3 length is 17 residues. The CDR3 is CASSLGTSGGLYNEQFF. In nucleotides, the CDR3 is TGCGCCAGCAGCTTAGGGACTAGCGGGGGCCTCTACAATGAGCAGTTCTTC.

The table lists this clonotype with many counts. The CDR3 DNA reads TGTGCCAGCAGCAAAGCCGGGGGGGGTAACAATGAGCAGTTCTTC. It translates to CASSKAGGGNNEQFF. This chain connects TRBV9 to TRBJ2-1; 8 bases match TRBD2. Germline assignment: CDR1 SGDLS and CDR2 YYNGEE. Trimming at V came to 4 bases and at J to 5 bases, leaving 8 bases not matched to a gene. This CDR3 has 15 residues.